The sequence of this T cell receptor (beta chain) was determined in a study of T cell responses to AZD1222 COVID-19 vaccine. Study-wide findings and caveats: Regions 160-218 and 743-854 held dominance among vaccine-associated CD4 TCRs, which spanned spike.

For this clone: What it recognizes is unknown.

V lost 5 bases, J lost 1 base, and 14 bases lay in between. The CDR3 covers 16 residues. In germline, CDR1 is SGHTA, CDR2 FQGTGA. Measured with immunoSEQ multiplex PCR; TCRdb has only the in-frame clones, and not every one. Of 250,000 to 300,000 clones listed, about 94% are singletons. The receptor's source is an adult who received the AZD1222 COVID-19 vaccine. Source: peripheral blood, taken 28 days after the second AZD1222 dose. The gene calls are TRBV7-3 and TRBJ2-2, with a weak D call TRBD2 (6 bases). Written as DNA, the CDR3 is TGTGCCAGCAGCCTACTCGGGGGTCGGAACACCGGGGAGCTGTTTTTT. Residues: CASSLLGGRNTGELFF.